This T cell receptor beta chain came from a study of T cells in Graves' hyperthyroidism and ophthalmopathy. Study-level background: The authors collected peripheral blood at initial diagnosis, before any treatment.

Ophthalmopathy in the patients scored at least 3 on Clinical Activity Score and at least 4 on NOSPECS grade, lasting under 3 months. Criteria for exclusion of patients were uncontrolled infection, other autoimmune disease, pregnancy or lactation. This clonotype was seen more than once but under ten times. Researchers took RNA transcripts and amplified the TCR beta CDR3 regions from them. In the first-round RT-PCR of the TCR CDR3, the HTBI primer set was used. MiXCR was run by TCRdb on the multiplex PCR reads, yielding one entry per CDR3 protein. The table shows about 270,000 distinct CDR3 sequences, with roughly 20% occurring only once. This CDR3 has 15 amino acids. Germline CDR1 SGHNT, CDR2 YENEEA. The V end was cut by 1 base, the J end by 0 bases, with 6 bases between.

This receptor was obtained from a man aged 30 to 45 with Graves' ophthalmopathy. The sequencing input was blood. The V and J genes are TRBV11-3 and TRBJ2-2; possibly TRBD1 for D (5 bases). The CDR3 protein is CASSLVQANTGELFF. CDR3 nucleotide sequence: TGTGCCAGCAGCTTAGTACAGGCGAACACCGGGGAGCTGTTTTTT.